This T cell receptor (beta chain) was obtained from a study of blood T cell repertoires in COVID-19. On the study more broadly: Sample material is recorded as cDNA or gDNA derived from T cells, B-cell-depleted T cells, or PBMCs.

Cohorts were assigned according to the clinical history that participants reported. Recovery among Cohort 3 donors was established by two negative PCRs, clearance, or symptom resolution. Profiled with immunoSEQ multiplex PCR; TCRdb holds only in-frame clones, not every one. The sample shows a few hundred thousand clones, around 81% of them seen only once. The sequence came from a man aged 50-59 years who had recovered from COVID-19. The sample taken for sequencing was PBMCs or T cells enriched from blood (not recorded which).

The CDR3, as DNA: TGCGCCAGCAGCTCCCGACGTGGGGCGGGGGGAAACACCATATATTTT. Translating gives CASSSRRGAGGNTIYF. V and J are TRBV5-1 and TRBJ1-3, with D perhaps matching TRBD1 (5 bases). The V and J ends lost 3 bases and 4 bases respectively, with 17 bases between them. CDR1 and CDR2 (germline): SGHRS, YFSETQ. This CDR3 has 16 amino acids. Full variable domain (rest looked up from reference TRBV5-1 and TRBJ1-3): KAGVTQTPRYLIKTRGQQVTLSCSPISGHRSVSWYQQTPGQGLQFLFEYFSETQRNKGNFPGRFSGRQFSNSRSEMNVSTLELGDSALYLCASSSRRGAGGNTIYFGEGSWLTVV.